The 24 T cell receptor beta chains given below trace back to one sample, sequenced in a study of control samples from healthy donors and cancer patients. Profiling relied on immunoSEQ multiplex PCR, and the TCRdb table lists in-frame clones only, not all of them. The table includes roughly 130,000 clones, 91% detected once. The sample consisted of blood. These receptor sequences come from a young man in good health.

In this sample, this clone turned up once. The CDR3 reads CASAETGVNTEAFF. CDR3 nucleotide sequence: TGTGCCAGCGCCGAGACAGGGGTGAACACTGAAGCTTTCTTT. The rearrangement uses TRBV2 and TRBJ1-1; 8 positions match TRBD1. The CDR3 loop spans 14 amino acids. Germline V gives CDR1 SNHLY, CDR2 FYNNEI. Trimming took 8 bases from V and 0 from J; bases not matched to a gene: 5.

This chain connects TRBV24-1 to TRBJ2-3; either TRBD1 or TRBD2 may fit D (6 bases each). CDR1 KGHDR and CDR2 SFDVKD come from the germline V gene. This CDR3 has 15 amino acids. V was pared by 5 bases and J by 5 bases, with 16 bases between. CDR3 region: CATSAPGGQGDTQYF. In nucleotides, the CDR3 is TGTGCCACCAGTGCGCCTGGGGGGCAGGGAGATACGCAGTATTTT.

The chain combines TRBV6-5 with TRBJ1-2, with D possibly matching TRBD1 (6 bases). Per germline, CDR1 MNHEY and CDR2 SVGAGI. Trimming left V 5 bases short and J 4 bases short, with 17 bases between. The CDR3 length is 15 residues. CDR3: CASSTAQGRGYGYTF. The CDR3 DNA reads as TGTGCCAGCAGTACAGCACAGGGCCGGGGCTATGGCTACACCTTC.

The genes are TRBV4-2 and TRBJ2-7, with D perhaps matching TRBD1 or TRBD2 (5 bases each). With 0 bases removed from V and 2 bases from J, the gap between germline ends came to 14 bases. CDR3 size: 16 residues. Germline V gene data show CDR1 as LGHNA and CDR2 as YNFKEQ. The CDR3: CASSQEPVGATYEQYF. The CDR3 region has the DNA TGTGCCAGCAGCCAAGAGCCCGTCGGGGCGACCTACGAGCAGTACTTC.

The chain uses TRBV6-1 and TRBJ2-1, with 8 nucleotides matching TRBD2. The V gene end was trimmed by 0 bases and the J gene end by 10 bases; junction bases not matched to a gene: 8. The CDR3 is 15 amino acids. CDR1 and CDR2 (germline): MNHNS, SASEGT. In DNA form, the CDR3 reads TGTGCCAGCAGTGAAGCTACGGGGGGGGCCTCAGAGCAGTTCTTC. Residues: CASSEATGGASEQFF.

V gene TRBV14 combines with J gene TRBJ2-7; 8 nucleotides line up with TRBD2. Germline V gene sequence: CDR1 SGHDN, CDR2 FVKESK. This CDR3 has 15 residues. Germline trimming cut 4 bases from V and 3 bases from J; bases unmatched to any gene: 8. For the CDR3, the DNA is TGTGCCAGCAGCCCCCGACTAGCGACGTACTACGAGCAGTACTTC. This sequence encodes CASSPRLATYYEQYF. Filled out from reference TRBV14 and TRBJ2-7, the complete variable domain reads EAGVTQFPSHSVIEKGQTVTLRCDPISGHDNLYWYRRVMGKEIKFLLHFVKESKQDESGMPNNRFLAERTGGTYSTLKVQPAELEDSGVYFCASSPRLATYYEQYFGPGTRLTVT.

This clone came up once. This chain links TRBV7-9 with TRBJ2-3; D is undetermined. Trimming took 2 bases from V and 4 from J, leaving 4 bases between them. CDR3 size: 12 residues. Germline V gene data show CDR1 as SEHNR and CDR2 as FQNEAQ (reference sequence). The CDR3 DNA reads as TGTGCCAGCAGCTTAAGCCCAGATACGCAGTATTTT. This translates into CASSLSPDTQYF.

This clone appeared once. This chain links TRBV3-1 (or the pseudogene TRBV3-2) with TRBJ2-6; D is unresolved. The CDR3 loop spans 11 amino acids. CDR1 is LGHDT, CDR2 YNNKEL, per germline (reference sequence). Trimming cost V 4 bases and J 8 bases, with 3 bases left between them. The CDR3 region is CASSLTNVLTF. The CDR3 bases are TGTGCCAGCAGCCTTACCAACGTCCTGACTTTC.

V and J are TRBV5-6 and TRBJ1-1; 7 bases fit TRBD1. V shed 0 bases and J 1 base; nucleotides not matched to a gene: 6. This CDR3 contains 16 residues. Germline V CDR1 and CDR2: SGHDT, YYEEEE. The CDR3: CASSLGHRGGNTEAFF. The CDR3 DNA follows: TGTGCCAGCAGCTTGGGACACAGGGGAGGGAACACTGAAGCTTTCTTT.

J is TRBJ1-5 and V is TRBV19; no clear D gene. Germline V CDR1 and CDR2: LNHDA, SQIVND (reference sequence). Trimming cost V 1 base and J 4 bases, with 17 bases left between them. The CDR3 covers 17 residues. The CDR3: CASSIGLRKGWNQPQHF. DNA for the CDR3: TGTGCCAGTAGTATAGGCTTGCGAAAGGGATGGAATCAGCCCCAGCATTTT.

This clone appeared once. Here the CDR3 reads CASRDGAGGEKLFF. CDR3 DNA: TGTGCCAGTAGAGACGGGGCCGGAGGTGAAAAACTGTTTTTT. This sequence joins TRBV19 and TRBJ1-4; D perhaps matches TRBD1 (5 bases). Deletions cut 6 bases from V and 7 bases from J, with 15 bases between. The length of the CDR3 is 14 residues. CDR1 and CDR2 (germline): LNHDA, SQIVND (reference sequence).

This clone was counted once. One junction end disagrees with the germline gene, perhaps due to a read error. The J gene is TRBJ2-5, the V gene TRBV30, with 8 bases lining up with TRBD2. CDR3 size: 12 residues. Per germline, CDR1 GTSNPN and CDR2 SVGIG (reference sequence). CDR3 coding DNA: TGTGCCTGGAGTAGCGGGGGCTTTCCCTTCCACTTC. Translated, it gives CAWSSGGFPFHF.

This clone was recorded a few times. This sequence joins TRBV19 and TRBJ2-3; unclear D gene. The CDR3 is 12 residues long. Germline CDR1 LNHDA, CDR2 SQIVND (reference sequence). V shed 0 bases and J shed 14 bases, with 12 bases lying between them. CDR3 residues: CASSIDKRLRYF. DNA for the CDR3: TGTGCCAGTAGTATAGACAAACGGTTAAGGTATTTT.

The chain links TRBV11-1 to TRBJ2-3; D gene unclear. This CDR3 comprises 12 residues. Germline assignment: CDR1 SGHAT and CDR2 FQDESV (reference sequence). Trimming removed 5 bases at V and 4 bases at J, with 7 bases between. The CDR3 loop is CASSLQSDTQYF. The CDR3 DNA is TGTGCCAGCAGCCTCCAGTCAGATACGCAGTATTTT.

V is TRBV19 and J is TRBJ2-7; 9 bases are a match to TRBD1. CDR1 is LNHDA and CDR2 is SQIVND in the germline V gene (reference sequence). J gave up 3 bases and V 5 bases, and 5 bases lay outside the gene matches. The CDR3 is made up of 14 amino acids. CDR3 residues: CASSPGTGNYEQYF. The CDR3 bases are TGTGCCAGTAGTCCCGGGACAGGGAACTACGAGCAGTACTTC.

This chain connects TRBV14 to TRBJ2-1; weak D call: TRBD2 (7 bases). Germline-derived CDR1 and CDR2 are SGHDN and FVKESK. V gave up 0 bases and J gave up 4 bases, with 13 bases separating them. This CDR3 is built from 16 residues. The CDR3 spells CASSQESRGAYNEQFF. In DNA, the CDR3 is TGTGCCAGCAGCCAAGAGAGCCGGGGGGCATACAATGAGCAGTTCTTC.

The chain recombines TRBV3-1 (or the pseudogene TRBV3-2) with TRBJ1-3; TRBD1 might be the D (5 bases). The length of the CDR3 is 13 residues. Germline V gene sequence: CDR1 LGHDT, CDR2 YNNKEL (reference sequence). V lost 1 base and J 4 bases, leaving 5 bases between the germline ends. CDR3 residues: CASSQGQGNTIYF. CDR3 sequence (DNA): TGTGCCAGCAGCCAAGGACAGGGAAACACCATATATTTT.

The J gene is TRBJ2-4, the V gene TRBV24-1; D perhaps matches TRBD2 (6 bases). V lost 3 bases to trimming and J lost 3 bases, with 26 bases between them. Germline-derived CDR1 and CDR2 are KGHDR and SFDVKD. This CDR3 is 20 amino acids long. This CDR3 reads CATSDPSGHGRAVVKNIQYF. In DNA, the CDR3 is TGTGCCACCAGTGATCCCAGCGGGCATGGCAGGGCAGTGGTCAAAAACATTCAGTACTTC.

The chain couples TRBV2 to TRBJ2-2; 13 bases map to TRBD2. Germline values: CDR1 SNHLY, CDR2 FYNNEI. V was pared by 6 bases and J by 4 bases, with 5 bases of the junction left unmatched. This CDR3 has 16 amino acids. CDR3 DNA sequence: TGTGCCAGCAGGGAGGGACTAGCGGGGCCCACCGGGGAGCTGTTTTTT. Amino acids: CASREGLAGPTGELFF.

The V call is TRBV29-1, the J call TRBJ2-7; TRBD1 aligns across 8 bases. The CDR3 sequence is 15 residues long. With V trimmed by 2 bases and J by 3 bases, 9 bases remained unmatched. Germline lookup yields CDR1 SQVTM and CDR2 ANQGSEA. The DNA of the CDR3 is TGCAGCGTTGAAATTGGCAGGGGGCTCAGCTACGAGCAGTACTTC. The encoded protein is CSVEIGRGLSYEQYF.

This chain joins TRBV9 and TRBJ1-2; a weak D match, TRBD1 (6 bases). CDR3 length: 14 residues. Trimming pared 0 bases from V and 8 bases from J, leaving 14 bases between. CDR1 and CDR2 (germline): SGDLS, YYNGEE. As DNA, the CDR3 is TGTGCCAGCAGCGTAGGGCTAAGGGGGACGGGCTACACCTTC. Its protein is CASSVGLRGTGYTF.

The V and J genes are TRBV4-2 and TRBJ2-3; D is undetermined. The CDR3 has 13 residues. CDR1 is LGHNA and CDR2 is YNFKEQ in the germline V gene. V gave up 0 bases and J gave up 6 bases, with 7 bases separating them. The CDR3 DNA follows: TGTGCCAGCAGCCAAGAACCTGGGGATACGCAGTATTTT. Its translation: CASSQEPGDTQYF.

This rearrangement joins TRBV10-3 to TRBJ1-3; no clear D. V lost 0 bases and J lost 0, with 12 bases in between. This CDR3 contains 17 residues. Germline V CDR1 and CDR2: ENHRY, SYGVKD. Here the CDR3 reads CAISESAGPNSGNTIYF. CDR3 DNA sequence: TGTGCCATCAGTGAGTCAGCCGGGCCCAACTCTGGAAACACCATATATTTT.

The genes are TRBV11-2 and TRBJ2-7; D may be TRBD1 (5 bases). Germline V gives CDR1 SGHAT, CDR2 FQNNGV. Trimming cost V 3 bases and J 3 bases, with 6 bases left between them. The CDR3 loop spans 12 amino acids. Here the CDR3 DNA reads TGTGCCAGCAGCTTGACAGACTACGAGCAGTACTTC. Protein sequence: CASSLTDYEQYF.